This T cell receptor (beta chain) was sequenced for a study of shared clonotypes between healthy human individuals. Study-wide points: A few donors had 5% to 6% of their naive CD4 clonotypes in common. Lower generation probabilities were found for non-shared clonotypes than for those shared by all four donors.

Naive CD8 populations comprised CD45RO-negative cells positively selected for CCR7, excluding terminally differentiated effector memory CD45RA+ cells. The germline gives CDR1 SGHVS, CDR2 FQNEAQ. J lost 4 bases, V lost 6 bases, and 9 bases had no gene match. The CDR3 contains 15 residues. Sequencing used immunoSEQ multiplex PCR; TCRdb keeps in-frame clones, though not all of them. The table includes 560,000 or so clones, roughly 96% detected once. With regard to this clone: Its antigen is not identified.

The J gene is TRBJ1-3, the V gene TRBV7-8, with TRBD1 matching over 7 bases. This receptor was taken from a woman in her thirties in good health. The sequenced sample was naive CD8+ T cells sorted from blood. Written as DNA, the CDR3 is TGTGCCAGCAGAGAGACAGGGTTGTTAGGAAACACCATATATTTT. Amino acids: CASRETGLLGNTIYF.